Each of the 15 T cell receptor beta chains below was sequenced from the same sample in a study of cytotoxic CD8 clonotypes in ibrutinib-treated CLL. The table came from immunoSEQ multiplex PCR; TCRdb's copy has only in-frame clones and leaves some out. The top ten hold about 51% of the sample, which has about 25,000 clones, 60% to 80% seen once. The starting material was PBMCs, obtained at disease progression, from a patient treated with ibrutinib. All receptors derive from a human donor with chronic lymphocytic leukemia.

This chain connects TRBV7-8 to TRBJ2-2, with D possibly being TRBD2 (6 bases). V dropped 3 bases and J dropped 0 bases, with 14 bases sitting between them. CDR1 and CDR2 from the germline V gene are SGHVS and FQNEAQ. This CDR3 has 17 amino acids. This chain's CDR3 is CASSLRGGAPNTGELFF. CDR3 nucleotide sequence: TGTGCCAGCAGCTTGCGGGGTGGGGCCCCGAACACCGGGGAGCTGTTTTTT.

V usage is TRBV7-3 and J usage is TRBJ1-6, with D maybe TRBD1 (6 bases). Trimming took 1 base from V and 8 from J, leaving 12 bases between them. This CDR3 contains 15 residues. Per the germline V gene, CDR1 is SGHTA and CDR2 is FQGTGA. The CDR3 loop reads CASSLSAGEDSPLHF. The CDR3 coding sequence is TGTGCCAGCAGCTTAAGTGCAGGGGAGGATTCACCCCTCCACTTT.

The CDR3 sequence: CASSVRTGVPGELFF. CDR3 sequence (DNA): TGTGCCAGCAGCGTTAGGACAGGGGTCCCCGGGGAGCTGTTTTTT. This sequence joins TRBV9 and TRBJ2-2; 9 nucleotides agree with TRBD1. This CDR3 spans 15 amino acids. With V trimmed by 2 bases and J by 6 bases, 5 bases remained unmatched. Germline V CDR1 and CDR2: SGDLS, YYNGEE.

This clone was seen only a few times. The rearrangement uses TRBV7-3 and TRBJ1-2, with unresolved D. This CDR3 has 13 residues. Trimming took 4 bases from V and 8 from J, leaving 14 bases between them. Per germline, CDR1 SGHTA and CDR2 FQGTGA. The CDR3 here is CASSSDLRSGYTF. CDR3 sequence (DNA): TGTGCCAGCAGCTCGGACTTGCGTAGCGGCTACACCTTC. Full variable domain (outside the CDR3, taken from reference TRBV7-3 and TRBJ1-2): GAGVSQTPSNKVTEKGKYVELRCDPISGHTALYWYRQSLGQGPEFLIYFQGTGAADDSGLPNDRFFAVRPEGSVSTLKIQRTERGDSAVYLCASSSDLRSGYTFGSGTRLTVV.

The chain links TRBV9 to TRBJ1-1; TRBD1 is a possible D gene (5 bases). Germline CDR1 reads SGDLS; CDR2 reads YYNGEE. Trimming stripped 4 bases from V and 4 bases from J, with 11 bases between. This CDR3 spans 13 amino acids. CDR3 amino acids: CASSPPGGTEAFF. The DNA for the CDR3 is TGTGCCAGCAGCCCCCCCGGGGGCACTGAAGCTTTCTTT.

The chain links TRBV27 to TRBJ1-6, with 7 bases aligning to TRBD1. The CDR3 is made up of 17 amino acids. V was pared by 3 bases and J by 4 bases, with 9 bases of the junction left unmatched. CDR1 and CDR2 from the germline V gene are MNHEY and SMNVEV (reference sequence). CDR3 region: CASSFVAGTEYNSPLHF. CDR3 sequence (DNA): TGTGCCAGCAGTTTCGTAGCCGGGACAGAATATAATTCACCCCTCCACTTT.

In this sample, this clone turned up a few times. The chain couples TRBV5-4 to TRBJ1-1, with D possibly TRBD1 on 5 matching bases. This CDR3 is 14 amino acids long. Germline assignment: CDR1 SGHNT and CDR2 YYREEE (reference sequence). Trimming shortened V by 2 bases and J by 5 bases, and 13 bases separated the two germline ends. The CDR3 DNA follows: TGTGCCAGCAGCTTCGCAGGGCTAGGTACTGAAGCTTTCTTT. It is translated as CASSFAGLGTEAFF.

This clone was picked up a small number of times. CDR3 protein: CASSFRGRKVAEAFF. The DNA for the CDR3 is TGTGCCAGCAGCTTTCGGGGGCGTAAGGTCGCTGAAGCTTTCTTT. The V gene is TRBV7-3, the J gene TRBJ1-1; tentative D call: TRBD1 (6 bases). Trimming took 3 bases from V and 6 from J, leaving 17 bases between them. There are 15 residues in the CDR3. Looked up from germline, CDR1 is SGHTA and CDR2 is FQGTGA.

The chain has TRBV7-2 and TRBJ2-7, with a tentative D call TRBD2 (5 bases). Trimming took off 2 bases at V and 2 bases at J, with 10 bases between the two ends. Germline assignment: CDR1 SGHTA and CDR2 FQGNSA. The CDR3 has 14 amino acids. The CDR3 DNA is TGTGCCAGCAGCTTACAGACGGGGACCTACGAGCAGTACTTC. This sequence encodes CASSLQTGTYEQYF. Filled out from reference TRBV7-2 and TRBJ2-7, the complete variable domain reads GAGVSQSPSNKVTEKGKDVELRCDPISGHTALYWYRQSLGQGLEFLIYFQGNSAPDKSGLPSDRFSAERTGGSVSTLTIQRTQQEDSAVYLCASSLQTGTYEQYFGPGTRLTVT.

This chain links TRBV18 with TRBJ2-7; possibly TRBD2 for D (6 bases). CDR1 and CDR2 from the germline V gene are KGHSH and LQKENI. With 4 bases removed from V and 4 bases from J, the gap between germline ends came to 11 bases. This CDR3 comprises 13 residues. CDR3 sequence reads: CASSHDRGYEQYF. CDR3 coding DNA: TGTGCCAGCTCACACGATCGGGGGTACGAGCAGTACTTC. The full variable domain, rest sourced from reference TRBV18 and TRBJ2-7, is NAGVMQNPRHLVRRRGQEARLRCSPMKGHSHVYWYRQLPEEGLKFMVYLQKENIIDESGMPKERFSAEFPKEGPSILRIQQVVRGDSAAYFCASSHDRGYEQYFGPGTRLTVT.

The CDR3 sequence: CSVEATRGRLDGYTF. The CDR3 region has the DNA TGCAGCGTTGAAGCCACCAGGGGGCGATTGGATGGCTACACCTTC. This rearrangement joins TRBV29-1 to TRBJ1-2; 8 bases fit TRBD1. CDR3 size: 15 residues. V dropped 1 base and J dropped 6; count of bases not matched to a gene: 10. Germline-derived CDR1 and CDR2 are SQVTM and ANQGSEA.

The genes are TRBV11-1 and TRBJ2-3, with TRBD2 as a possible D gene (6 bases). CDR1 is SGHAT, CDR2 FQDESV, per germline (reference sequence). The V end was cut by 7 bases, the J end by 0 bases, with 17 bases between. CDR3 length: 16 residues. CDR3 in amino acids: CASTLHGGSSTDTQYF. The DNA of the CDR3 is TGTGCCAGCACCCTACATGGGGGGTCGAGCACAGATACGCAGTATTTT.

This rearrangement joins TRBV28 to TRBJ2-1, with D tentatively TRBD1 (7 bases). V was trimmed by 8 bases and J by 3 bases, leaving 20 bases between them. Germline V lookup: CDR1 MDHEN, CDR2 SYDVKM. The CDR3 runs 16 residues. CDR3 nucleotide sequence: TGTGCCAGCCAGACCGCGGGACAGAACCTCTACAATGAGCAGTTCTTC. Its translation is CASQTAGQNLYNEQFF.

CDR3 coding DNA: TGTGCCAGCAGTTACTCGATGGACGCCCTCGAGCAGTACTTC. It is translated as CASSYSMDALEQYF. The chain couples TRBV6-5 to TRBJ2-7; D call uncertain. Trimming cost V 0 bases and J 6 bases, with 12 bases left between them. CDR3 length: 14 amino acids. Germline lookup yields CDR1 MNHEY and CDR2 SVGAGI.

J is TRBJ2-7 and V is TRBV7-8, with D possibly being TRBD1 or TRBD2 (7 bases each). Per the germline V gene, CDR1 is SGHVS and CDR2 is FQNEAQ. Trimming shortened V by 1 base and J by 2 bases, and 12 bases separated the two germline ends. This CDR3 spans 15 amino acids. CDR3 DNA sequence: TGTGCCAGCAGCTTAGTGACAGGGAGGGCCTACGAGCAGTACTTC. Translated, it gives CASSLVTGRAYEQYF.